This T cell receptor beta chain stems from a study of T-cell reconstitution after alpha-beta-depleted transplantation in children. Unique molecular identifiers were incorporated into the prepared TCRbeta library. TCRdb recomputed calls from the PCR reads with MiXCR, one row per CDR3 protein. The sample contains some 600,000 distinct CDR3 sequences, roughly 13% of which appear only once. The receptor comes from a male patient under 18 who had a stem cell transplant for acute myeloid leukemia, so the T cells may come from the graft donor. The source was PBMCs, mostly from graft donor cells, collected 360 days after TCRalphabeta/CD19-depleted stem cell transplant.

The CDR3 DNA is TGTGCCATCAGGAGGGAAAGCTCCTACGAGCAGTACTTC. Amino acids: CAIRRESSYEQYF. This rearrangement joins TRBV10-3 to TRBJ2-7; a weak D match, TRBD2 (5 bases). Trimming stripped 6 bases from V and 0 bases from J, with 9 bases between. Germline V gene data show CDR1 as ENHRY and CDR2 as SYGVKD. The CDR3 contains 13 residues.